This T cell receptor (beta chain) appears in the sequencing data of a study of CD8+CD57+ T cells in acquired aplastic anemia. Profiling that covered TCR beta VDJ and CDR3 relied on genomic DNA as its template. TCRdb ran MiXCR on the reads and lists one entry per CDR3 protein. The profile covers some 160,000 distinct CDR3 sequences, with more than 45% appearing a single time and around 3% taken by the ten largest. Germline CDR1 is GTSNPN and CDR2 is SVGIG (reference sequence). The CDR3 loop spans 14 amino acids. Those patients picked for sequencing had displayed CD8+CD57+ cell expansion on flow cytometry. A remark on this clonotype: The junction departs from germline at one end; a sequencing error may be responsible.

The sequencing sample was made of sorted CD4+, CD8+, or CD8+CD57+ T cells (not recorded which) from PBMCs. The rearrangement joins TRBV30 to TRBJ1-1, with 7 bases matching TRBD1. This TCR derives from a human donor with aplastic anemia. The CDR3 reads CAWRHLTGAREAFF. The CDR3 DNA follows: TGTGCCTGGAGGCACCTTACAGGGGCCAGAGAAGCCTTCTTT. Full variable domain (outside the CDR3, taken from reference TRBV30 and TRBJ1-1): SQTIHQWPATLVQPVGSPLSLECTVEGTSNPNLYWYRQAAGRGLQLLFYSVGIGQISSEVPQNLSASRPQDRQFILSSKKLLLSDSGFYLCAWRHLTGAREAFFGQGTRLTVV.